These 29 T cell receptor beta chains were all obtained from the same sample, sequenced in a study of blood T cells in healthy people across ages. Primed by a sample-barcoded 5' primer and a J-beta primer mix, a second PCR proceeded for about 7 to 11 cycles. A single record per CDR3 protein comes from TCRdb applying MiXCR to the 5' RACE reads. The sample lists approximately 850,000 distinct CDR3 sequences, 58% occurring once. The sequenced sample consisted of blood. These receptors came from a man under 40 in good health.

V is TRBV10-3 and J is TRBJ2-1, with TRBD2 identical over 9 bases. The J call may be faulty, since TRBJ2-7 better matches the DNA end. The CDR3 consists of 18 residues. Germline assignment: CDR1 ENHRY and CDR2 SYGVKD. The CDR3 here is CAISDNSGGTSSYNEQYF. The CDR3, as DNA: TGTGCCATCAGTGATAACAGCGGGGGGACAAGCTCCTACAATGAGCAGTACTTC.

The genes are TRBV20-1 and TRBJ2-5; 13 positions match TRBD2. The DNA end favors TRBJ2-7, so the J call may be wrong. The V gene's germline CDR1 is DFQATT and CDR2 SNEGSKA (reference sequence). The CDR3 is 16 residues long. The CDR3 DNA follows: TGCAGTGCGGAGGGTACTGGACTAGCGGGGGCCTACGAGCAGTACTTC. Translated: CSAEGTGLAGAYEQYF.

The CDR3 is CASTPVRMNTEAFF. CDR3 nucleotide sequence: TGTGCCAGCACCCCCGTACGAATGAACACTGAAGCTTTCTTT. The V and J genes are TRBV7-9 and TRBJ1-1; D uncertain. CDR3 size: 14 residues. Deletions cut 7 bases from V and 0 bases from J, with 12 bases between. In germline, CDR1 is SEHNR, CDR2 FQNEAQ (reference sequence). The full variable domain, in which reference TRBV7-9 and TRBJ1-1 provide the parts outside the CDR3, is DTGVSQNPRHKITKRGQNVTFRCDPISEHNRLYWYRQTLGQGPEFLTYFQNEAQLEKSRLLSDRFSAERPKGSFSTLEIQRTEQGDSAMYLCASTPVRMNTEAFFGQGTRLTVV.

V usage is TRBV25-1 and J usage is TRBJ1-1; 9 nucleotides match TRBD1. This CDR3 is built from 15 residues. V lost 4 bases to trimming and J lost 2 bases; unmatched junction nucleotides: 5. Germline assignment: CDR1 MGHDK and CDR2 SYGVNS. The CDR3 region has the DNA TGTGCCAGCAGTGGGGTACAGGGGGCCAACACTGAAGCTTTCTTT. Protein: CASSGVQGANTEAFF.

The CDR3 protein is CASSNRWGGPYEQYF. The CDR3 DNA follows: TGTGCCAGCAGCAACCGGTGGGGAGGTCCCTACGAGCAGTACTTC. The chain recombines TRBV7-9 with TRBJ2-5, with a weak D call TRBD2 (6 bases). TRBJ2-7 explains the end of the DNA better; the J call may be wrong. This CDR3 spans 15 amino acids. The germline gives CDR1 SEHNR, CDR2 FQNEAQ (reference sequence).

This chain connects TRBV3-1 to TRBJ2-5; no clear D gene. The DNA end lines up better with TRBJ2-7; the J call may be wrong. The CDR3 loop spans 14 amino acids. CDR1 LGHDT and CDR2 YNNKEL come from the germline V gene (reference sequence). The CDR3 spells CASSQDRASNEQYF. The CDR3 DNA reads as TGTGCCAGCAGCCAAGATCGGGCCTCGAACGAGCAGTACTTC.

The V gene is TRBV10-1, the J gene TRBJ2-7; D call uncertain. The V and J ends lost 3 bases and 3 bases respectively, with 12 bases between them. Germline V gene data show CDR1 as WNHNN and CDR2 as SYGVQD (reference sequence). The CDR3 sequence is 14 residues long. The CDR3 here is CASSDRFGIYEQYF. Here the CDR3 DNA reads TGCGCCAGCAGTGATAGGTTTGGGATCTACGAGCAGTACTTC.

The genes are TRBV20-1 and TRBJ2-7; 11 bases fit TRBD2. The V gene's germline CDR1 is DFQATT and CDR2 SNEGSKA (reference sequence). The CDR3 length is 21 residues. With 6 bases clipped from V and 7 bases from J, the junction kept 32 bases outside the gene matches. CDR3 nucleotides: TGCAGTGCCCCGGGCCACTTAACCGGGACTAGCGGAAAAAAGGGCTACAATGAGCAGTACTTC. It codes for CSAPGHLTGTSGKKGYNEQYF.

The gene calls are TRBV20-1 and TRBJ1-1; perhaps TRBD1 as D (5 bases). Germline values: CDR1 DFQATT, CDR2 SNEGSKA (reference sequence). V was clipped by 3 bases and J by 7 bases, with 9 bases between them. The CDR3 is 11 residues long. The CDR3: CSARSGVEAFF. DNA for the CDR3: TGCAGTGCTAGGTCGGGGGTTGAAGCTTTCTTT.

The rearrangement uses TRBV6-6 and TRBJ2-7; D gene unclear. The V end lost 0 bases, the J end lost 2 bases, and 5 bases lay between the germline ends. From germline, CDR1 is MNHNY and CDR2 SVGAGI (reference sequence). CDR3 size: 13 residues. CDR3 region: CASSYSPTYEQYF. The CDR3 coding sequence is TGTGCCAGCAGTTACTCCCCTACCTACGAGCAGTACTTC.

The chain carries TRBV3-1 and TRBJ2-7; 9 positions match TRBD1. The length of the CDR3 is 15 residues. CDR1 is LGHDT, CDR2 YNNKEL, per germline (reference sequence). V gave up 1 base and J gave up 6 bases; unmatched junction bases: 7. The CDR3 nucleotides read TGTGCCAGCAGCCAAGGAAGACAGGGGGTGAGCGAGCAGTACTTC. It specifies CASSQGRQGVSEQYF.

The gene calls are TRBV3-1 and TRBJ1-4; D unclear. Trimming left V 4 bases short and J 8 bases short, with 5 bases between. Germline V gives CDR1 LGHDT, CDR2 YNNKEL (reference sequence). The CDR3 extends over 11 amino acids. CDR3 coding DNA: TGTGCCAGCAGCCGCCTCGAAAAACTGTTTTTT. Translation gives CASSRLEKLFF. Complete variable domain (other parts from reference TRBV3-1 and TRBJ1-4): DTAVSQTPKYLVTQMGNDKSIKCEQNLGHDTMYWYKQDSKKFLKIMFSYNNKELIINETVPNRFSPKSPDKAHLNLHINSLELGDSAVYFCASSRLEKLFFGSGTQLSVL.

The genes are TRBV20-1 and TRBJ2-1, with D unresolved. With 6 bases removed from V and 9 bases from J, the gap between germline ends came to 12 bases. The CDR3 contains 11 residues. Germline CDR1 is DFQATT and CDR2 is SNEGSKA (reference sequence). CDR3 DNA: TGCAGTGCCCTTGAAAGAACTGAGCAGTTCTTC. Its protein is CSALERTEQFF.

The V gene is TRBV7-9, the J gene TRBJ2-5; either TRBD1 or TRBD2 may fit D (5 bases each). The tail of the sequence fits TRBJ2-7 better, so the J call may be wrong. The CDR3 runs 16 residues. The germline CDR1 and CDR2 sequences are SEHNR and FQNEAQ (reference sequence). This chain's CDR3 is CASSRGLPGRSYEQYF. The CDR3 DNA is TGTGCCAGCAGTCGCGGGCTGCCAGGGCGGAGTTACGAGCAGTACTTC.

Turning to this clonotype: A much larger clone differs from this one at a single base, so this may be a read error. The chain uses TRBV6-5 and TRBJ1-2; no clear D gene. Germline CDR1 and CDR2: MNHEY and SVGAGI. The CDR3 runs to 14 residues. The CDR3 protein is CAGSPLRVDYGYTF. CDR3 coding DNA: TGTGCCGGCAGCCCCCTGAGGGTTGACTATGGCTACACCTTC.

The genes are TRBV20-1 and TRBJ2-5; D is unresolved. The CDR3 spans 12 residues. The V end was cut by 1 base, the J end by 5 bases, with 8 bases between. Germline CDR1 is DFQATT and CDR2 is SNEGSKA (reference sequence). The CDR3 nucleotides read TGCAGTGCTAGAGCTTATGGGGAGACCCAGTACTTC. This encodes CSARAYGETQYF.

V usage is TRBV5-1 and J usage is TRBJ2-4; TRBD1 matches 7 bases. The DNA end is a closer match to TRBJ2-5, so the J assignment may be wrong. CDR1 and CDR2 from the germline V gene are SGHRS and YFSETQ. This CDR3 comprises 14 residues. The CDR3 region is CASSRGTAQETQYF. The CDR3 DNA is TGCGCCAGCAGCAGAGGGACAGCACAAGAGACCCAGTACTTC.

The chain has TRBV7-2 and TRBJ2-5; 12 positions match TRBD2. The DNA end favors TRBJ2-7, so the J call may be wrong. In germline, CDR1 is SGHTA, CDR2 FQGNSA. CDR3 length equals 16 residues. The CDR3 DNA reads TGTGCCAGCAGCGAGGGACTAGCGGGCGCCGATCGCGAGCAGTACTTC. As protein: CASSEGLAGADREQYF.

This rearrangement joins TRBV20-1 to TRBJ2-5; 10 positions match TRBD2. Germline V gene sequence: CDR1 DFQATT, CDR2 SNEGSKA (reference sequence). The ends lost 7 bases at V and 4 bases at J; junction bases unmatched: 9. The CDR3 is 14 residues long. This chain's CDR3 is CSVAGGARLETQYF. CDR3 DNA sequence: TGCAGTGTAGCGGGGGGCGCGCGCCTAGAGACCCAGTACTTC.

The chain combines TRBV9 with TRBJ2-1; 11 bases agree with TRBD2. CDR3 length: 15 residues. CDR1 is SGDLS and CDR2 is YYNGEE in the germline V gene. Losses at the gene ends were 2 bases for V and 4 bases for J; bases not matched to a gene: 2. DNA of the CDR3: TGTGCCAGCAGCGTCGGGACTAGCGGTTACAATGAGCAGTTCTTC. It is translated as CASSVGTSGYNEQFF.

The table lists this clonotype with a few counts. The genes are TRBV20-1 and TRBJ2-3; D not certain. Germline V gives CDR1 DFQATT, CDR2 SNEGSKA (reference sequence). V was cut by 6 bases and J by 0 bases, with 22 bases left in between. The CDR3 is 17 residues long. CDR3 sequence: CSANPFFPDTSTDTQYF. In nucleotides, the CDR3 is TGCAGTGCAAACCCCTTCTTCCCTGATACTAGCACAGATACGCAGTATTTT.

The table lists this clonotype with a few counts. This chain connects TRBV9 to TRBJ2-3, with D maybe TRBD2 (5 bases). Germline values: CDR1 SGDLS, CDR2 YYNGEE. The CDR3 length is 15 residues. V dropped 0 bases and J dropped 2 bases, with 10 bases sitting between them. The CDR3 protein is CASSVAAGLTDTQYF. CDR3 bases: TGTGCCAGCAGCGTAGCGGCCGGACTCACAGATACGCAGTATTTT.

Many counts were recorded for this clonotype. CDR3 nucleotide sequence: TGTGCCAGCAGCCAAGCGGGACTAGTCCACGAGCAGTACTTC. Translation gives CASSQAGLVHEQYF. The chain couples TRBV4-2 to TRBJ2-7, with 8 bases fitting TRBD2. The CDR3 contains 14 residues. Per germline, CDR1 LGHNA and CDR2 YNFKEQ. V lost 1 base to trimming and J lost 5 bases; unmatched junction nucleotides: 4.

Remarks on this clonotype: A much larger clone sits a single nucleotide away, making a read error possible. The rearrangement links TRBV5-1 to TRBJ2-7; 8 positions match TRBD1. V dropped 4 bases and J dropped 0; count of bases not matched to a gene: 0. In germline, CDR1 is SGHRS, CDR2 YFSETQ. This CDR3 has 13 residues. CDR3 region: CASSQGASYEQYF. The DNA of the CDR3 is TGCGCCAGCAGCCAGGGGGCCTCCTACGAGCAGTACTTC.

This clonotype was counted a few times. V gene TRBV29-1 combines with J gene TRBJ2-7, with 8 bases identical to TRBD1. The V and J ends lost 2 bases and 6 bases, in that order; junction bases with no gene match: 9. This CDR3 is built from 14 residues. The V gene's germline CDR1 is SQVTM and CDR2 ANQGSEA. The CDR3 loop is CSVEKWGQASEQYF. In DNA, the CDR3 is TGCAGCGTTGAAAAATGGGGACAGGCCTCCGAGCAGTACTTC.

The chain joins TRBV20-1 to TRBJ2-1, with 14 bases matching TRBD2. The CDR3 has 15 residues. V lost 5 bases and J lost 6; bases outside the gene matches: 6. Germline CDR1 DFQATT, CDR2 SNEGSKA (reference sequence). CDR3 protein: CSAGGLAGVTNEQFF. As DNA, the CDR3 is TGCAGTGCTGGGGGACTAGCGGGAGTCACCAATGAGCAGTTCTTC.

A few counts support this clonotype. V is TRBV25-1 and J is TRBJ1-2; TRBD1 is a possible D gene (5 bases). The V end was cut by 1 base, the J end by 6 bases, with 12 bases between. Germline CDR1 reads MGHDK; CDR2 reads SYGVNS. This CDR3 contains 14 residues. As DNA, the CDR3 is TGTGCCAGCAGTGAATTAGGGGCGCATCATGGCTACACCTTC. It yields the protein CASSELGAHHGYTF.

The V gene is TRBV7-9, the J gene TRBJ2-5; D gene ambiguous. The CDR3 is 13 residues long. Per germline, CDR1 SEHNR and CDR2 FQNEAQ (reference sequence). The V end was cut by 6 bases, the J end by 0 bases, with 8 bases between. CDR3 residues: CASSQSYQETQYF. The DNA for the CDR3 is TGTGCCAGCAGTCAGTCTTACCAAGAGACCCAGTACTTC.

This chain uses TRBV7-9 with TRBJ2-7; D is uncertain. Between the trimmed V and J ends, which lost 5 bases and 5 bases, there was a span of 10 bases. The CDR3 length is 12 residues. Germline V lookup: CDR1 SEHNR, CDR2 FQNEAQ (reference sequence). The CDR3, as DNA: TGTGCCAGCAGCATCCGAGTACACGAGCAGTACTTC. Translated: CASSIRVHEQYF.